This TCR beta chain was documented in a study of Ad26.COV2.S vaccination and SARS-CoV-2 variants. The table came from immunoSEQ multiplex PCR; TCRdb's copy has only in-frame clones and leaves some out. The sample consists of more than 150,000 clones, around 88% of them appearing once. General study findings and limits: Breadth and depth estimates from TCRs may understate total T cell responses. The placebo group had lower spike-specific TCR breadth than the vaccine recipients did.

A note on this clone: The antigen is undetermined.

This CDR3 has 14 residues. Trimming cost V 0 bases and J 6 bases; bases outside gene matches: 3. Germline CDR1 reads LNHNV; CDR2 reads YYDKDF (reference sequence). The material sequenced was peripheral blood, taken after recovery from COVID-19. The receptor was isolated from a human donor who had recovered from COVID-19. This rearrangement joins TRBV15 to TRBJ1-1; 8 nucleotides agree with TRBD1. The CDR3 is CATSRDRGPAEAFF. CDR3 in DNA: TGTGCCACCAGCAGAGACAGGGGGCCGGCTGAAGCTTTCTTT.